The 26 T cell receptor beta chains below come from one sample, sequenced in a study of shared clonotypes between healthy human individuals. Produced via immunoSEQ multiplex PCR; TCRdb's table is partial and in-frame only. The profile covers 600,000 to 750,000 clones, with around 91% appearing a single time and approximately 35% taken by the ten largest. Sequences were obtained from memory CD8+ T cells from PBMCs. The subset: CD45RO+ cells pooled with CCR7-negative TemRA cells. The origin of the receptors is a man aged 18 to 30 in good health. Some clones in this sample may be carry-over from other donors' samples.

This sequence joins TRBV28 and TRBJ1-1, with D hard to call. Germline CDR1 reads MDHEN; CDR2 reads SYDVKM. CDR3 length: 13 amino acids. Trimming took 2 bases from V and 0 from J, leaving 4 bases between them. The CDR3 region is CASSLQVNTEAFF. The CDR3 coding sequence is TGTGCCAGCAGTTTACAGGTGAACACTGAAGCTTTCTTT.

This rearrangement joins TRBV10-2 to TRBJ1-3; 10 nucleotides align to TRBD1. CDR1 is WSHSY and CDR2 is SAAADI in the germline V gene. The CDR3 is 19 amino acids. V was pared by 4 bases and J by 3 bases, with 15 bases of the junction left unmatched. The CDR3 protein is CASSVWTGGIARGGNTIYF. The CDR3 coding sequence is TGCGCCAGCAGTGTCTGGACAGGGGGAATCGCTCGTGGTGGAAACACCATATATTTT.

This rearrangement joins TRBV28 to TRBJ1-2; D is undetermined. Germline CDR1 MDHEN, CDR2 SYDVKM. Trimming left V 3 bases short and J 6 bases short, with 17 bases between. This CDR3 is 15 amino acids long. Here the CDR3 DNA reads TGTGCCAGCAGTTTTAAAGCAGCAGCCCGCCATGGCTACACCTTC. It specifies CASSFKAAARHGYTF.

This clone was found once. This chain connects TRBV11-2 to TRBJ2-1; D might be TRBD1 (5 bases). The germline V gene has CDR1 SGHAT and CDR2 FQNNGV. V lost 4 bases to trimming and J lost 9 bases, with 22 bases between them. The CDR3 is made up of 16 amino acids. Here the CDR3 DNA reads TGTGCCAGCAGCTCCTGGGGCCTACCGCTGGGAAGTGAGCAGTTCTTC. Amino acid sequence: CASSSWGLPLGSEQFF.

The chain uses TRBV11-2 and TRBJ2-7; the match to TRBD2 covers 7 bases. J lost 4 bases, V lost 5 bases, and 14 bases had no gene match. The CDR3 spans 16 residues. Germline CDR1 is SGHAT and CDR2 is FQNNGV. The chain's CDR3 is CASSPREWEGQYEQYF. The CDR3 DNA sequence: TGTGCCAGCAGCCCCAGGGAGTGGGAGGGCCAGTACGAGCAGTACTTC.

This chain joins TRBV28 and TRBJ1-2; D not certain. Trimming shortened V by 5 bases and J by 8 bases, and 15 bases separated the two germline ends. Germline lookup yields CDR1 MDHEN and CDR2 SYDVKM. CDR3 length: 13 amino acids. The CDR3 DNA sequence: TGTGCCAGCAGTCCGCGGGTAGGGTTCGGCTACACCTTC. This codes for CASSPRVGFGYTF.

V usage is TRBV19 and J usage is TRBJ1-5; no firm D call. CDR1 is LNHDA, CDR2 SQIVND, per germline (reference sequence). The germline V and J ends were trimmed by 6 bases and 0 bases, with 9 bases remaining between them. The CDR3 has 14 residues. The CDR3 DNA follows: TGTGCCAGTAGAACGGACCATAGCAATCAGCCCCAGCATTTT. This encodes CASRTDHSNQPQHF.

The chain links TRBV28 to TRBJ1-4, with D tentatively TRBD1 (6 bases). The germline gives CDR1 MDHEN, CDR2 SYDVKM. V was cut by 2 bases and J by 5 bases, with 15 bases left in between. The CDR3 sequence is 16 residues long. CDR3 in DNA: TGTGCCAGCAGTTTAGCTATGGACAGTCACAATGAAAAACTGTTTTTT. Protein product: CASSLAMDSHNEKLFF.

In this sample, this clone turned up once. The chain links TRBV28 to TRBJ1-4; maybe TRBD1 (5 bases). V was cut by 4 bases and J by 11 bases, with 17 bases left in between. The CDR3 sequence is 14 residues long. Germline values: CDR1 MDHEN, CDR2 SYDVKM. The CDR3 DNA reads TGTGCCAGCAGTTCACGGGTGGGACTCGGGAAACTGTTTTTT. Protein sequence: CASSSRVGLGKLFF.

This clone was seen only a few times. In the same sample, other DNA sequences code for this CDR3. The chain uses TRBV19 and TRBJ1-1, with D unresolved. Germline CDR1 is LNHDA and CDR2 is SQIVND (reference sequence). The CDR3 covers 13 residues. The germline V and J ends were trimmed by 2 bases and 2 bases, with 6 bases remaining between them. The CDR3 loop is CASSILLNTEAFF. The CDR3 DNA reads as TGTGCCAGTAGTATACTGCTAAACACTGAAGCTTTCTTT.

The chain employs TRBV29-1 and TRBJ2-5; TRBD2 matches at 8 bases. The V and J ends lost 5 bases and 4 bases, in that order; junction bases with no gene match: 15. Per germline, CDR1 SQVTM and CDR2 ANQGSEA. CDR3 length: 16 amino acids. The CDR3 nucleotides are TGCAGCGTTCGCCTAGCGGGTTATCCCGTTCGAGAGACCCAGTACTTC. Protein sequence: CSVRLAGYPVRETQYF.

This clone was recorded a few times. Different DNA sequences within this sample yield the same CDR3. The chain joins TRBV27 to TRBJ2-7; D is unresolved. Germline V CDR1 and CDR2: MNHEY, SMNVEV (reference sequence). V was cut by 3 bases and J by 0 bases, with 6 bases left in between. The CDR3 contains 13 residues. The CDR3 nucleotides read TGTGCCAGCAGTTTCTCAGCCTCCTACGAGCAGTACTTC. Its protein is CASSFSASYEQYF.

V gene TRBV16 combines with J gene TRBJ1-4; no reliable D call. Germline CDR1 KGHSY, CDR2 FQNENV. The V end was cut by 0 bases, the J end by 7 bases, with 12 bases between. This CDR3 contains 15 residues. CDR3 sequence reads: CASSQSRRSGEKLFF. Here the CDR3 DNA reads TGTGCCAGCAGCCAATCGCGCAGGTCGGGTGAAAAACTGTTTTTT. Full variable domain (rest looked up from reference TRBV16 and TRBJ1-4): GEEVAQTPKHLVRGEGQKAKLYCAPIKGHSYVFWYQQVLKNEFKFLISFQNENVFDETGMPKERFSAKCLPNSPCSLEIQATKLEDSAVYFCASSQSRRSGEKLFFGSGTQLSVL.

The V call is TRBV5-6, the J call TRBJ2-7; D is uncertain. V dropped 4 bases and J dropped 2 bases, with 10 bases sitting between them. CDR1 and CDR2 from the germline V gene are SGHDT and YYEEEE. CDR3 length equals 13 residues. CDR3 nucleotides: TGTGCCAGCAGCGTCCGGACCCCCTACGAGCAGTACTTC. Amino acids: CASSVRTPYEQYF. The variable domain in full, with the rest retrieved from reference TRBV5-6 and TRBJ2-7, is DAGVTQSPTHLIKTRGQQVTLRCSPKSGHDTVSWYQQALGQGPQFIFQYYEEEERQRGNFPDRFSGHQFPNYSSELNVNALLLGDSALYLCASSVRTPYEQYFGPGTRLTVT.

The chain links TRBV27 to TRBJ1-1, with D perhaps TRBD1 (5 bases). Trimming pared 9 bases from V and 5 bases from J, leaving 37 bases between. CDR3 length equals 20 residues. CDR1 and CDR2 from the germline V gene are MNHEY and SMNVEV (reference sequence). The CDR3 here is CARPERASAVYHLGGTEAFF. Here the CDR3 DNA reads TGTGCCAGACCGGAGAGGGCCTCAGCAGTTTATCATCTCGGGGGGACTGAAGCTTTCTTT.

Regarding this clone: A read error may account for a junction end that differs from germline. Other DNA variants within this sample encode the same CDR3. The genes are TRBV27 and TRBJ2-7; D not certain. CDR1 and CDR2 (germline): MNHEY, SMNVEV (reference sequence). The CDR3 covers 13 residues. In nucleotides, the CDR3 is TGTGCCAGCAGTTTGGCCAGCTCCTACGAGCAGTACTTT. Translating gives CASSLASSYEQYF.

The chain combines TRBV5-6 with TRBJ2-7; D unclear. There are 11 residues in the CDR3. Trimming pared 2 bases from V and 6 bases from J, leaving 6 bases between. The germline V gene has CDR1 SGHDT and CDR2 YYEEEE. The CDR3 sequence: CASSFGFEQYF. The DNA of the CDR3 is TGTGCCAGCAGCTTCGGTTTCGAGCAGTACTTC.

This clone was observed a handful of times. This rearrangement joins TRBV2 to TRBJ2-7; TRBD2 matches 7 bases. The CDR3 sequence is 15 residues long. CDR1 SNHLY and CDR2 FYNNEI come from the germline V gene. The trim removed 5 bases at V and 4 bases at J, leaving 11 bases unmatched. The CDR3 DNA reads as TGTGCCAGCAGTCGAGCGGGGTCGGGCTTGTACGAGCAGTACTTC. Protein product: CASSRAGSGLYEQYF.

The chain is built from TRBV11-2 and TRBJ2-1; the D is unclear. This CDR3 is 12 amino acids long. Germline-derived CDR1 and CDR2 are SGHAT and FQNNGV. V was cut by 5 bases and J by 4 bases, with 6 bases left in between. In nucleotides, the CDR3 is TGTGCCAGCAGCGACCAATACAATGAGCAGTTCTTC. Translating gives CASSDQYNEQFF.

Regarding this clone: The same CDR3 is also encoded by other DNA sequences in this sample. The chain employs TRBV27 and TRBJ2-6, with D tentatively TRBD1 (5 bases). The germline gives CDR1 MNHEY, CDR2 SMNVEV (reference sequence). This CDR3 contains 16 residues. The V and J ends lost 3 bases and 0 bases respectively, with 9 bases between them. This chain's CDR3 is CASSFLTDSGANVLTF. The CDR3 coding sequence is TGTGCCAGCAGTTTTCTGACAGACTCTGGGGCCAACGTCCTGACTTTC.

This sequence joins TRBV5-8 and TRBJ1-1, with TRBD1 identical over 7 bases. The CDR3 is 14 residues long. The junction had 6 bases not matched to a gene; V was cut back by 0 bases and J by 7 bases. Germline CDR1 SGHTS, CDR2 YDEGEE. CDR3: CASSLARGTFEAFF. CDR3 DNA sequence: TGTGCCAGCAGCTTGGCCAGGGGGACCTTTGAAGCTTTCTTT.

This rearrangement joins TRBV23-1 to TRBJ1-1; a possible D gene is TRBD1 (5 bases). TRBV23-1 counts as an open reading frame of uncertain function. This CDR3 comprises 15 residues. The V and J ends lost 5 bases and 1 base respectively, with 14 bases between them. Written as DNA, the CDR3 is TGCGCCAGCAGTATTTGGGACGGACAGAACACTGAAGCTTTCTTT. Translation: CASSIWDGQNTEAFF.

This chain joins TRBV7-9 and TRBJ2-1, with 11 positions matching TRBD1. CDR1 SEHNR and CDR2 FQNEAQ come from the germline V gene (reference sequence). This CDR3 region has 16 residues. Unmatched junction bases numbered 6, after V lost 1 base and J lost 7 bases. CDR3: CASSLGGQGARNEQFF. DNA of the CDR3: TGTGCCAGCAGCTTAGGTGGACAGGGGGCACGGAATGAGCAGTTCTTC.

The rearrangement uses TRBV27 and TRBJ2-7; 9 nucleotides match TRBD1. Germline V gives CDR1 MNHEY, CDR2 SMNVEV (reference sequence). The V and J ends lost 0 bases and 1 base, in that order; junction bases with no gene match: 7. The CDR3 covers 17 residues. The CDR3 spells CASSLSGRTGESYEQYF. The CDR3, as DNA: TGTGCCAGCAGTTTATCTGGCCGGACAGGGGAGTCCTACGAGCAGTACTTC.

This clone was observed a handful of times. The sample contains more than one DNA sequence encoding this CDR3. CDR3 region: CASSERTASTDTQYF. DNA for the CDR3: TGTGCCAGCAGTGAAAGGACGGCTAGCACAGATACGCAGTATTTT. The gene calls are TRBV6-1 and TRBJ2-3; D call uncertain. Germline CDR1 is MNHNS and CDR2 is SASEGT. Trimming removed 2 bases from V and 0 bases from J, with 9 bases in between. The CDR3 extends over 15 amino acids.

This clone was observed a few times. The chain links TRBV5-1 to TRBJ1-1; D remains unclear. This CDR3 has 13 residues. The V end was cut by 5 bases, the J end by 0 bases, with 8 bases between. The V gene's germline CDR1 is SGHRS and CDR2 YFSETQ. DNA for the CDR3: TGCGCCAGCAGAACCCTTTTGAACACTGAAGCTTTCTTT. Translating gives CASRTLLNTEAFF.